A single sample is the source of the 4 T cell receptor beta chains below, sequenced in a study of blood T cell repertoires in COVID-19. Method: immunoSEQ multiplex PCR; TCRdb's copy keeps in-frame clones and lacks some. Of 100,000 to 120,000 clones detected, 60% to 80% appear once; the ten largest clones hold roughly 17%. Sequences were obtained from peripheral blood. These receptor sequences come from an elderly woman with active or convalescent COVID-19.

The sample holds a few counts of this clone. The chain carries TRBV19 and TRBJ2-1, with 7 bases that match TRBD2. The CDR3 spans 16 residues. Germline CDR1 and CDR2: LNHDA and SQIVND (reference sequence). The ends lost 7 bases at V and 0 bases at J; junction bases unmatched: 9. The CDR3 DNA follows: TGTGCCAGTACTAGGTCAGCGGGGAGCTCCTACAATGAGCAGTTCTTC. This encodes CASTRSAGSSYNEQFF.

The chain links TRBV19 to TRBJ2-6; 7 nucleotides align to TRBD2. This CDR3 region has 16 residues. After removal of 4 bases from V and 0 bases from J, the junction contained 3 bases not matched to a gene. Germline CDR1 reads LNHDA; CDR2 reads SQIVND (reference sequence). The CDR3 DNA is TGTGCCAGTAGTAGGGAGGGAACCTCTGGGGCCAACGTCCTGACTTTC. Encoded protein: CASSREGTSGANVLTF.

V usage is TRBV19 and J usage is TRBJ2-1; TRBD2 is a possible D gene (6 bases). The CDR3 runs 15 residues. The V end was cut by 6 bases, the J end by 4 bases, with 16 bases between. Germline CDR1 LNHDA, CDR2 SQIVND (reference sequence). CDR3 sequence: CASSRPGVSYNEQFF. The CDR3 coding sequence is TGTGCCAGTAGCCGACCGGGAGTTTCGTACAATGAGCAGTTCTTC.

This clone was detected ten times or more. The gene calls are TRBV15 and TRBJ2-7; 7 bases are shared with TRBD1. The CDR3 extends over 16 amino acids. V was clipped by 0 bases and J by 4 bases; unmatched bases: 9. Per the germline V gene, CDR1 is LNHNV and CDR2 is YYDKDF (reference sequence). DNA of the CDR3: TGTGCCACCAGCAGAGAGAGGGGGCTCTTAGGTTACGAGCAGTACTTC. Its protein product is CATSRERGLLGYEQYF.